This T cell receptor beta chain originates from a study of T cells in localized non-small cell lung cancer. Sequencing was performed with immunoSEQ multiplex PCR; in TCRdb, only in-frame clones are kept and a portion is missing. Here the sample spans about 60,000 clones, 85% to 90% being singletons. Findings and limits, study-wide: Those with higher blood T cell density had longer overall survival. Among the top 100 tumor clones, a median around 57 appeared in adjacent lung. Investigators sequenced only a single tumor region, leaving heterogeneity possible.

A note on this clone: The antigen is unknown.

From germline, CDR1 is MDHEN and CDR2 SYDVKM. The CDR3 consists of 15 residues. V dropped 5 bases and J dropped 7; count of bases not matched to a gene: 12. Sequencing was performed on peripheral blood, taken before any cancer treatment. This receptor was taken from a woman aged 40 to 75 with stage I lung adenocarcinoma. V usage is TRBV28 and J usage is TRBJ2-7; 9 nucleotides line up with TRBD1. Written as DNA, the CDR3 is TGTGCCAGCAGTCAAACAGGGGGCTGGGGGGGTGAGCAGTACTTC. Residues: CASSQTGGWGGEQYF.